The present T cell receptor beta chain was sequenced within a study of cytomegalovirus exposure and HLA in healthy donors. Study-wide context: Genotyping showed approximately 81% of 398 donors falling in the Caucasian-associated ancestry cluster.

Study conclusions and caveats: It was reported that TCR beta sequences correctly inferred the HLA-A and HLA-B alleles for most subjects. Most TCRs appeared rarely, but some public TCRs recurred in many donors.

Germline V gives CDR1 MDHEN, CDR2 SYDVKM. The CDR3 covers 12 residues. V gave up 7 bases and J gave up 6 bases, with 10 bases separating them. To note about this clone: Its antigen remains unidentified.

With 60 Vbeta and 13 Jbeta primers, the PCR was carried out. The data were produced by immunoSEQ multiplex PCR, yet TCRdb's version contains in-frame clones alone and is incomplete. Of about 130,000 clones in the sample, 74% were seen once. Sample: PBMCs. This chain links TRBV28 with TRBJ1-5, with D maybe TRBD1 (5 bases). This TCR came from a man younger than 35 in good health and CMV-seropositive. For the CDR3, the DNA is TGTGCCAGCATGACCGGGGGTCAGCCCCAGCATTTT. Its protein is CASMTGGQPQHF.